This T cell receptor (beta chain) was obtained from a study of OX40 agonist ivuxolimab in advanced cancers. General study results and limits: Researchers report that CD8+ T cells had, on average, more expanded clones than CD4+.

The method was immunoSEQ multiplex PCR; TCRdb's version includes in-frame clones alone and lacks a portion of them. The table has approximately 19,000 clones, approximately 85% seen once. Autoimmune disease history or systemic immunosuppression meant exclusion. Sampled blood was obtained at baseline, cycle 4 day 1, and cycle 7 day 1. Concerning this clone itself: Its antigen is as yet unknown.

Trimming took 7 bases from V and 5 from J, leaving 6 bases between them. There are 10 residues in the CDR3. The V gene's germline CDR1 is LGHNT and CDR2 FRNRAP. This TCR was recovered from an adult with an advanced solid tumor such as melanoma, head and neck, liver or kidney cancer. The chain joins TRBV12-5 to TRBJ2-7; D remains unclear. The sample consisted of CD4+ or CD8+ T cells sorted from blood, taken in a trial of the OX40 agonist ivuxolimab. CDR3 nucleotides: TGTGCTAGTGAAGGAAACGAGCAGTACTTC. Translated, it gives CASEGNEQYF.